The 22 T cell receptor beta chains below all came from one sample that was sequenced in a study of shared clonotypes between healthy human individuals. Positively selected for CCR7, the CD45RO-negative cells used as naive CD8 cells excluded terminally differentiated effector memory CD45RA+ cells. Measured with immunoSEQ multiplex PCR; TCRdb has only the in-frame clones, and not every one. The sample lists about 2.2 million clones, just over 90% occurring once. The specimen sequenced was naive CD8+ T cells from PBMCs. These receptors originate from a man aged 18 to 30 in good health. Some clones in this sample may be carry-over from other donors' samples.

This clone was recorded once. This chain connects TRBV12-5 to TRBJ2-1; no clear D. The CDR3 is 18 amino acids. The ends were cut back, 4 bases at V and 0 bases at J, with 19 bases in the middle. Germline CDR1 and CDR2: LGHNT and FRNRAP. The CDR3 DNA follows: TGTGCTAGTGGTTCGAACGGTCGAACGAGCCACTCCTACAATGAGCAGTTCTTC. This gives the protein CASGSNGRTSHSYNEQFF.

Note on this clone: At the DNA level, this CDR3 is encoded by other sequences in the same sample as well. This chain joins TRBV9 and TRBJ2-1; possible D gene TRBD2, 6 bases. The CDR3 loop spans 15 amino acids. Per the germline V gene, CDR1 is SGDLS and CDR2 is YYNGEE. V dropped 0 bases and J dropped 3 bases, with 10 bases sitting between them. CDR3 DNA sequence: TGTGCCAGCAGCGTAGGCGGGACCGTCTACAATGAGCAGTTCTTC. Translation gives CASSVGGTVYNEQFF.

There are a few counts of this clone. CDR3 sequence: CASSQVWDTEAFF. For the CDR3, the DNA is TGCGCCAGCAGCCAAGTATGGGACACTGAAGCTTTCTTT. V gene TRBV4-1 combines with J gene TRBJ1-1, with unresolved D. The CDR3 length is 13 residues. Germline V gives CDR1 MGHRA, CDR2 YSYEKL. V was cut by 1 base and J by 3 bases, with 6 bases left in between.

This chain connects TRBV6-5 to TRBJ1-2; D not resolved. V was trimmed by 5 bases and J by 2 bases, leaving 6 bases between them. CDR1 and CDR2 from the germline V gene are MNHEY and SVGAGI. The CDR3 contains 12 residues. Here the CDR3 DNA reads TGTGCCAGCAGTGAGAGGAACTATGGCTACACCTTC. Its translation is CASSERNYGYTF.

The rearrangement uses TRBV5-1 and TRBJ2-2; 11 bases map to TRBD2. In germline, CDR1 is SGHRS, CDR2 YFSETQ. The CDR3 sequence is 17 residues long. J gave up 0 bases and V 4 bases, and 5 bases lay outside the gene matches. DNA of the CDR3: TGCGCCAGCAGCGGCCTTAGCGGGAGGGCGAACACCGGGGAGCTGTTTTTT. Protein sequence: CASSGLSGRANTGELFF.

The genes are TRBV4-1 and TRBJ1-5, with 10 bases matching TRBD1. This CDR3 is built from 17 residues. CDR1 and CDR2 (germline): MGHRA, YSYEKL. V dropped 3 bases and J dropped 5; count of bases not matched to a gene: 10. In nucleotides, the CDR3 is TGCGCCAGCAGCCACGTACCGGGACAGGGGTTATATCAGCCCCAGCATTTT. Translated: CASSHVPGQGLYQPQHF.

The CDR3 region has the DNA TGTGCCAGTAGCGGACTAGGGATTAATGAGCAGTTCTTC. Protein product: CASSGLGINEQFF. The rearrangement uses TRBV19 and TRBJ2-1; 7 nucleotides align to TRBD2. Per germline, CDR1 LNHDA and CDR2 SQIVND (reference sequence). Trimming removed 6 bases from V and 7 bases from J; junction bases left unmatched: 6. CDR3 length: 13 amino acids. Supplemented by reference TRBV19 and TRBJ2-1, the full variable domain reads DGGITQSPKYLFRKEGQNVTLSCEQNLNHDAMYWYRQDPGQGLRLIYYSQIVNDFQKGDIAEGYSVSREKKESFPLTVTSAQKNPTAFYLCASSGLGINEQFFGPGTRLTVL.

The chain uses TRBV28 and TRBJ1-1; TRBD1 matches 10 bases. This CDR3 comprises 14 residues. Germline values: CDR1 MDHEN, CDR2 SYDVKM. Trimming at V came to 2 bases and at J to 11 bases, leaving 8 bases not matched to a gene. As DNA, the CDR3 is TGTGCCAGCAGTTTAGTCGGGACAGGGGTTGAGGCTTTCTTT. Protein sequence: CASSLVGTGVEAFF.

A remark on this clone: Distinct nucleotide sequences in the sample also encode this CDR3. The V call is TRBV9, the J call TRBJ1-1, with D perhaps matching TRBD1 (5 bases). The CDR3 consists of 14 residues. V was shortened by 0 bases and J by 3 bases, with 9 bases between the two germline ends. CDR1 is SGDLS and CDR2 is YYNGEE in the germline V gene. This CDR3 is CASSVGGVDTEAFF. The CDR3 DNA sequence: TGTGCCAGCAGCGTAGGGGGGGTGGACACTGAAGCTTTCTTT.

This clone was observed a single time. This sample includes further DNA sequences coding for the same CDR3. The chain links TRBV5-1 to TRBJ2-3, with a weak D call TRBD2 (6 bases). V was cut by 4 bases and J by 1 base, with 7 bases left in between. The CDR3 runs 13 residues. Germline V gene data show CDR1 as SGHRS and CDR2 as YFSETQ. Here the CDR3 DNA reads TGCGCCAGCAGCCCGGGGGGCACAGATACGCAGTATTTT. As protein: CASSPGGTDTQYF.

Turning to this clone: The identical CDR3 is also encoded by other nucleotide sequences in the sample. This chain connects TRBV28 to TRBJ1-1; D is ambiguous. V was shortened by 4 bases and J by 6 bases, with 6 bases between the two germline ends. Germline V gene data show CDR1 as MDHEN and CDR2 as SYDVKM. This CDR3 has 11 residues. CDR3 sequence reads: CASSSPAEAFF. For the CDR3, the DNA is TGTGCCAGCAGTTCCCCCGCTGAAGCTTTCTTT.

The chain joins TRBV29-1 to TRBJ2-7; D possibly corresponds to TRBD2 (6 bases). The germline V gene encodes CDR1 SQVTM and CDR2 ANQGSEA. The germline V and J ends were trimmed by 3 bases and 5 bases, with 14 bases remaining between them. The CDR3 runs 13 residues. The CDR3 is CSVDFGRVDEQYF. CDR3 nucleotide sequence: TGCAGCGTTGACTTCGGGAGAGTCGACGAGCAGTACTTC.

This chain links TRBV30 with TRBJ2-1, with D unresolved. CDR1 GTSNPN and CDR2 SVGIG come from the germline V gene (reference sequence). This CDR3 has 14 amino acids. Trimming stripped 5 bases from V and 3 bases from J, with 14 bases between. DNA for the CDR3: TGTGCCTGGGGGCTTCGTTCCTACTACAATGAGCAGTTCTTC. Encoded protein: CAWGLRSYYNEQFF.

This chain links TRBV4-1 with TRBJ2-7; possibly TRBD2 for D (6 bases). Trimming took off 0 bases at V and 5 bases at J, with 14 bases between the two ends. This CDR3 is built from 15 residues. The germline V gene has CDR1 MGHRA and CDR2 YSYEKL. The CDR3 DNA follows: TGCGCCAGCAGCCAAGATATACGTGGGAGGCACGAGCAGTACTTC. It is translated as CASSQDIRGRHEQYF.

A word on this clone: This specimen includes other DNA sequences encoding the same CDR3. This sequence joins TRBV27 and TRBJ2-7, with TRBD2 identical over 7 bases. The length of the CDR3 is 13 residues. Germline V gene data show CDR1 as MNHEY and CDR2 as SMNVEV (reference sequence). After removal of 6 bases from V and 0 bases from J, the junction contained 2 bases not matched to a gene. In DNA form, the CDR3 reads TGTGCCAGCAGCGGCGGGAGCTCCTACGAGCAGTACTTC. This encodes CASSGGSSYEQYF.

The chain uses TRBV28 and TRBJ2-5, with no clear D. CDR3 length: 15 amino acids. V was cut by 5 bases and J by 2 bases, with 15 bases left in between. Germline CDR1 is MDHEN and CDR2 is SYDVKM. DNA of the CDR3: TGTGCCAGCAGTCCCACCCGGCGAGTACAAGAGACCCAGTACTTC. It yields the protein CASSPTRRVQETQYF.

CDR3 in DNA: TGTGCCAGCAGTGAAGGGACTAGCGGGAGATGGGGAGAGACCCAGTACTTC. Encoded protein: CASSEGTSGRWGETQYF. The V call is TRBV6-1, the J call TRBJ2-5; 13 bases agree with TRBD2. The trim removed 1 base at V and 4 bases at J, leaving 6 bases unmatched. CDR1 is MNHNS, CDR2 SASEGT, per germline. CDR3 size: 17 residues.

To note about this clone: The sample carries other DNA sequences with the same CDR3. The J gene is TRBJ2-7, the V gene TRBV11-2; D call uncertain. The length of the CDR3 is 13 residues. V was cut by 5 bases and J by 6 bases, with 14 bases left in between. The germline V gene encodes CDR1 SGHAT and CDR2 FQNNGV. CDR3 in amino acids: CASSPGPPGEQYF. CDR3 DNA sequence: TGTGCCAGCAGCCCCGGGCCCCCCGGCGAGCAGTACTTC.

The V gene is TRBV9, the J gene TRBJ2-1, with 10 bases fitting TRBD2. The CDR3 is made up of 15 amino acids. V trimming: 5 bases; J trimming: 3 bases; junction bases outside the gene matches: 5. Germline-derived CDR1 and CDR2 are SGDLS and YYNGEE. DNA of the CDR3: TGTGCCAGCAGTCCTAGCGGGAGTTACTACAATGAGCAGTTCTTC. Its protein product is CASSPSGSYYNEQFF.

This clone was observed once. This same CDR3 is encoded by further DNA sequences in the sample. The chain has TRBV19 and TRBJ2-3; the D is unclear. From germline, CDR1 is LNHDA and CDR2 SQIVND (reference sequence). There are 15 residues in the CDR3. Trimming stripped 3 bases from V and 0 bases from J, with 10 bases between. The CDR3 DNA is TGTGCCAGTAGTATTGGAACCACTAGCACAGATACGCAGTATTTT. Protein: CASSIGTTSTDTQYF.

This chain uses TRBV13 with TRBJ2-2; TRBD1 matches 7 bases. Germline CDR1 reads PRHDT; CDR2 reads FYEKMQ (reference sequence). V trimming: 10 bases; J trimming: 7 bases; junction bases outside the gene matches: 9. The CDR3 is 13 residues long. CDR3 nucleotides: TGTGCCACCCGTTTTCAGGGGGTCGGGGAGCTGTTTTTT. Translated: CATRFQGVGELFF.

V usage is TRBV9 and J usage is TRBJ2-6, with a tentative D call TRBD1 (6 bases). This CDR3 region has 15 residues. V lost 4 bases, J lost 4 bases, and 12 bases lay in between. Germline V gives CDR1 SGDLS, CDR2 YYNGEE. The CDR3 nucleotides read TGTGCCAGCAGCCCCCAGAGGGGGGGGGCCAACGTCCTGACTTTC. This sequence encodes CASSPQRGGANVLTF.